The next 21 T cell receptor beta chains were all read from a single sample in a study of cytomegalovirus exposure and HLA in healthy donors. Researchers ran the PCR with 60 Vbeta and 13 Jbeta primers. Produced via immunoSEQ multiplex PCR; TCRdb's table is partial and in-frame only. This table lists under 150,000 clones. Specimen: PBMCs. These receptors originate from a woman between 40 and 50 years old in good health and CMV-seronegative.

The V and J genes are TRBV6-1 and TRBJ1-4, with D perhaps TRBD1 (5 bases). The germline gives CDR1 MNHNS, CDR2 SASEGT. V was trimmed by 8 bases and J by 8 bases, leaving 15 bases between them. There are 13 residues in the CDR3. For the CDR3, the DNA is TGTGCCAGCCATACAGGCGATTGGGAAAAACTGTTTTTT. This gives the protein CASHTGDWEKLFF.

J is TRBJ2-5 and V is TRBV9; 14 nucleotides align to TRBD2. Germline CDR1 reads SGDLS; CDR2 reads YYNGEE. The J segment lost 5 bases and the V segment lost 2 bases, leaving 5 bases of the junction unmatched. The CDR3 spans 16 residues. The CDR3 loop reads CASSVGTSGGHETQYF. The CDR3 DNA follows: TGTGCCAGCAGCGTCGGGACTAGCGGGGGTCATGAGACCCAGTACTTC.

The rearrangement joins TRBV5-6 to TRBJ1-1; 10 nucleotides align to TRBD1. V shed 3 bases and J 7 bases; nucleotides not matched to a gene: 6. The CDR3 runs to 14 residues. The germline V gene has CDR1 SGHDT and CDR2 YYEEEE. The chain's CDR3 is CASSSGTGVFEAFF. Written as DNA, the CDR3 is TGTGCCAGCAGCTCCGGGACAGGGGTATTTGAAGCTTTCTTT.

For the CDR3, the DNA is TGTGCCAGCAGCCAATACTCGGGACAGGTCGGCTATGGCTACACCTTC. The encoded protein is CASSQYSGQVGYGYTF. The chain recombines TRBV7-9 with TRBJ1-2, with 8 positions matching TRBD1. Germline V gene data show CDR1 as SEHNR and CDR2 as FQNEAQ (reference sequence). The CDR3 totals 16 residues. With 5 bases clipped from V and 4 bases from J, the junction kept 12 bases outside the gene matches.

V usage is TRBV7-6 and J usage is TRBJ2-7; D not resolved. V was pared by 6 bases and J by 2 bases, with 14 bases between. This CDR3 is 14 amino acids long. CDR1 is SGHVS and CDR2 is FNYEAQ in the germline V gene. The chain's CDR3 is CASSKAGKTYEQYF. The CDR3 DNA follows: TGTGCCAGCAGTAAGGCAGGCAAAACCTACGAGCAGTACTTC.

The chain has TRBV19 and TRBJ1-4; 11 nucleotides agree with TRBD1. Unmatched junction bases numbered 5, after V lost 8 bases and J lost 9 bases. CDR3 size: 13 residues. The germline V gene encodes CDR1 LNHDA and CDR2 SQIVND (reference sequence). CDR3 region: CASGDRGRKKLFF. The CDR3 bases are TGTGCCAGTGGGGACAGGGGGAGGAAAAAACTGTTTTTT. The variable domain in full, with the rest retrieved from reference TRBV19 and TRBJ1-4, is DGGITQSPKYLFRKEGQNVTLSCEQNLNHDAMYWYRQDPGQGLRLIYYSQIVNDFQKGDIAEGYSVSREKKESFPLTVTSAQKNPTAFYLCASGDRGRKKLFFGSGTQLSVL.

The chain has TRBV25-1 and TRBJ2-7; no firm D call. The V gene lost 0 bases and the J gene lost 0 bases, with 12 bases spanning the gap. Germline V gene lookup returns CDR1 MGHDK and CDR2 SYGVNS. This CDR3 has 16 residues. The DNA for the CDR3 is TGTGCCAGCAGTGAATATCGGCGGAAGATCTCCTACGAGCAGTACTTC. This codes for CASSEYRRKISYEQYF.

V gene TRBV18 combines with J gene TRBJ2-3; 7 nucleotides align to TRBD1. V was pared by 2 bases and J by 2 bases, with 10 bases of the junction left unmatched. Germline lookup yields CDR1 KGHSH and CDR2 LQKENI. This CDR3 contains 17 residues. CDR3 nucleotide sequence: TGTGCCAGCTCACCATCAGGGGGTCCCCTATTCACAGATACGCAGTATTTT. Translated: CASSPSGGPLFTDTQYF.

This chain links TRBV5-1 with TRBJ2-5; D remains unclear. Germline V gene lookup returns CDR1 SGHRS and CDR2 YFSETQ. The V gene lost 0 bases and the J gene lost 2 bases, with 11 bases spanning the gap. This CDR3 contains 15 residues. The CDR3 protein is CASSLAPGPQETQYF. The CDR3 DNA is TGCGCCAGCAGCTTGGCCCCCGGTCCGCAAGAGACCCAGTACTTC.

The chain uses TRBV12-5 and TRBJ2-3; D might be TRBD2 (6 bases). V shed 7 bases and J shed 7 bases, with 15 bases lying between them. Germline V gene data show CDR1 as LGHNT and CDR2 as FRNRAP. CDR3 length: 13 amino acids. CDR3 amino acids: CASAGDLMNTQYF. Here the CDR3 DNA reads TGTGCTAGTGCGGGGGACCTCATGAATACGCAGTATTTT.

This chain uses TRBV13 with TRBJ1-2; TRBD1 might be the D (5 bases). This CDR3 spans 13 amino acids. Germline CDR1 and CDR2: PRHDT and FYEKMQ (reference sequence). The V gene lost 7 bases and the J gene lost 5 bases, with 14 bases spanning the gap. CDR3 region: CASTPRQLYGYTF. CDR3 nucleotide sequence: TGTGCCAGCACCCCCAGACAGTTATATGGCTACACCTTC.

The CDR3 DNA follows: TGCGCCAGCAGCCAAGAAAGGGACAGCGAGCGCTCCTACGAGCAGTACGTC. This sequence encodes CASSQERDSERSYEQYV. The J gene is TRBJ2-7, the V gene TRBV4-1, with TRBD1 matching 7 bases. Germline CDR1 is MGHRA and CDR2 is YSYEKL. V was clipped by 0 bases and J by 0 bases; unmatched bases: 8. CDR3 length: 17 amino acids.

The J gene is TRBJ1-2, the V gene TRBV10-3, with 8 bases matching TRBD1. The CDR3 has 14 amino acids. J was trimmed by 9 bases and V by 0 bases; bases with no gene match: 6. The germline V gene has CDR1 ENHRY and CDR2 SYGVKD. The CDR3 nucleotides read TGTGCCATCAGTGAGTCGCCAGGGGGCCACAGCTACACCTTC. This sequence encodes CAISESPGGHSYTF.

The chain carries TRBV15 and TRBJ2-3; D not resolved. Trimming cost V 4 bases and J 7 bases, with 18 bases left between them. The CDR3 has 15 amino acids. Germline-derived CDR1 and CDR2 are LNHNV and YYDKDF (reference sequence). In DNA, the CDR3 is TGTGCCACCAGCACTACAGCTAATTCCAGGTATACGCAGTATTTT. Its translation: CATSTTANSRYTQYF. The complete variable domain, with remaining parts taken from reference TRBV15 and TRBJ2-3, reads DAMVIQNPRYQVTQFGKPVTLSCSQTLNHNVMYWYQQKSSQAPKLLFHYYDKDFNNEADTPDNFQSRRPNTSFCFLDIRSPGLGDTAMYLCATSTTANSRYTQYFGPGTRLTVL.

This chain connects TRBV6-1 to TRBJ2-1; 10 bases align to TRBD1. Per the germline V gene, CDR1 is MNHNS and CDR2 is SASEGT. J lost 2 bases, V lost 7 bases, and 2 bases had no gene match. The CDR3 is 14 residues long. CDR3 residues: CASMGTGAYNEQFF. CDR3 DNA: TGTGCCAGCATGGGGACAGGGGCCTACAATGAGCAGTTCTTC.

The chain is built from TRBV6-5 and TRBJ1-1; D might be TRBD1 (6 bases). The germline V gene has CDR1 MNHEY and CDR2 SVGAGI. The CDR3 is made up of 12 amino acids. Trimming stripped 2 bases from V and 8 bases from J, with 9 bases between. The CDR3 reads CASSYDRREAFF. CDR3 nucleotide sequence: TGTGCCAGCAGTTACGACAGGAGGGAAGCTTTCTTT.

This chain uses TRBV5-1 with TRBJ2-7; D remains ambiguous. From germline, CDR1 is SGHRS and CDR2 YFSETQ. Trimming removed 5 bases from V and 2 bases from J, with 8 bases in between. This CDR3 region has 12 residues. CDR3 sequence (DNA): TGCGCCAGCAGTCAAAGCACCTACGAGCAGTACTTC. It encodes CASSQSTYEQYF.

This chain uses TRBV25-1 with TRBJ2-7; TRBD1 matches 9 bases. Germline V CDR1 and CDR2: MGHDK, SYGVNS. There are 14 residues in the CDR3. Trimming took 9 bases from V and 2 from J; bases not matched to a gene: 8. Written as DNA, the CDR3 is TGTGCCAGTAGGGGGACAGGGTTAACCTACGAGCAGTACTTC. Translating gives CASRGTGLTYEQYF.

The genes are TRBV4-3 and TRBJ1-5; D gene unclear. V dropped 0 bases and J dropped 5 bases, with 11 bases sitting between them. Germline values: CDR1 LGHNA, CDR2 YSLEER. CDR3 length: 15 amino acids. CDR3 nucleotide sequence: TGCGCCAGCAGCCAAGAGAACTGGCGGGATCAGCCCCAGCATTTT. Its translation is CASSQENWRDQPQHF.

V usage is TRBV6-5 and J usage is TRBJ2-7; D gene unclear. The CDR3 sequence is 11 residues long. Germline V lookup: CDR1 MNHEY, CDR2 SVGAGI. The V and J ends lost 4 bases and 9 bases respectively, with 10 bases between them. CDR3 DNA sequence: TGTGCCAGCAGTTCGCCTTCAGGGCAGTACTTC. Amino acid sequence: CASSSPSGQYF.

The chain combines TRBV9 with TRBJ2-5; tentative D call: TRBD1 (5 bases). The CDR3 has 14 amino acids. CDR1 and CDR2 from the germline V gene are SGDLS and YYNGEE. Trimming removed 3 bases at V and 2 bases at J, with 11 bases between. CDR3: CASSGRQLQETQYF. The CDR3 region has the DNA TGTGCCAGCAGCGGACGACAGCTTCAAGAGACCCAGTACTTC.